This entry features one T cell receptor (beta chain) sequence. What it binds is unknown. The source of the sample is a study of cytomegalovirus exposure and HLA in healthy donors. Study results and limitations: In a later analysis, TCR association rates varied by HLA locus: DRB1 most, HLA-C fewest. Per a prior analysis, the majority of TCR beta V segments were productive roughly 87% or roughly 30% of the time.

Germline CDR1 MNHEY, CDR2 SMNVEV (reference sequence). The CDR3 is 14 amino acids. Trimming removed 5 bases at V and 12 bases at J, with 21 bases between. While unrecorded immune exposures were likely, the donors were nominally healthy when sampled. Primers included in the PCR were 60 Vbeta and 13 Jbeta primers. Sequencing was performed with immunoSEQ multiplex PCR; in TCRdb, only in-frame clones are kept and a portion is missing. The table includes about 190,000 clones, 75% to 90% detected once. The clonotype comes from a woman aged 18-29 years in good health and CMV-seronegative. The sample taken for sequencing was PBMCs. The V call is TRBV27, the J call TRBJ2-3, with D hard to call. CDR3 nucleotide sequence: TGTGCCAGCAGTCTCTCGCCTTACACAGAGCCCCAGTATTTT. Its protein product is CASSLSPYTEPQYF.